This T cell receptor (beta chain) was recovered during a study of shared clonotypes between healthy human individuals. Source study methods: ImmunoSEQ yielded junction-only sequences lacking quality scores, so filtering differed. Generated by immunoSEQ multiplex PCR, the TCRdb table keeps only in-frame clones and is missing some. That table furnishes V, J and clone size, whereas the DNA furnished D and trimming. The sample includes some 2.1 million clones, roughly 96% seen only once; the top ten take 0.1% to 0.15%. Germline CDR1 reads MNHEY; CDR2 reads SVGAGI. V was cut by 6 bases and J by 8 bases, with 11 bases left in between. The CDR3 has 13 residues.

The TCR comes from a man aged 18 to 35 in good health. The V gene is TRBV6-5, the J gene TRBJ1-6; D is unresolved. Sequenced: naive CD4+ T cells sorted from blood. As to subset: CD45RA+ positively selected. CDR3 sequence (DNA): TGTGCCAGCAGAAGGGTAGCCGATTCACCCCTCCACTTT. It yields the protein CASRRVADSPLHF.